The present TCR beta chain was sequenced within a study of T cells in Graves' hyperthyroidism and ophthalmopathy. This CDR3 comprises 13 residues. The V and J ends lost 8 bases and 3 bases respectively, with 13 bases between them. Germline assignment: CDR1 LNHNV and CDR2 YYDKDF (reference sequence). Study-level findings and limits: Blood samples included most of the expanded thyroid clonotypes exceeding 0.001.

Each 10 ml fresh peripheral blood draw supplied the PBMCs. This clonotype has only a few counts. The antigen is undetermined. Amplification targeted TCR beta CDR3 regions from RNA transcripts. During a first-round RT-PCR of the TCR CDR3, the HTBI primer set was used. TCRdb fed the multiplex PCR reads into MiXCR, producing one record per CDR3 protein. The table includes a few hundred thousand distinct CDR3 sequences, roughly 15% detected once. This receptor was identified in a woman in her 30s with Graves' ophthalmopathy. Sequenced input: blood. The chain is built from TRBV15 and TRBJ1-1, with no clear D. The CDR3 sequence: CATFGGLDTEAFF. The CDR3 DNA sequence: TGTGCCACCTTCGGCGGATTGGACACTGAAGCTTTCTTT.